Listed here are 12 T cell receptor beta chains from one sample, sequenced in a study of blood T cell repertoires in COVID-19. Clones were read by immunoSEQ multiplex PCR, and TCRdb kept only the in-frame ones, dropping some. The sample holds about 71,000 clones, around 76% seen once. Sample: peripheral blood. These receptors all stem from a woman at least 80 years old with acute or convalescent COVID-19.

The chain joins TRBV7-7 to TRBJ2-3; 8 nucleotides line up with TRBD2. CDR1 and CDR2 (germline): SSHAT, FNYEAQ (reference sequence). Trimming cost V 1 base and J 0 bases; bases outside gene matches: 12. This CDR3 is 19 amino acids long. As DNA, the CDR3 is TGTGCCAGCAGCTTAGTACCCTTCATTAGCGGGATCAGCACAGATACGCAGTATTTT. Amino acid sequence: CASSLVPFISGISTDTQYF.

The V call is TRBV7-7, the J call TRBJ2-1, with a weak D call TRBD1 (6 bases). V lost 5 bases and J 6 bases, leaving 17 bases between the germline ends. Germline CDR1 SSHAT, CDR2 FNYEAQ (reference sequence). CDR3 size: 15 residues. CDR3 nucleotide sequence: TGTGCCAGCAGCCTCCTCGCAGGGGTGGGCAATGAGCAGTTCTTC. Residues: CASSLLAGVGNEQFF. The full variable domain, in which reference TRBV7-7 and TRBJ2-1 provide the parts outside the CDR3, is GAGVSQSPRYKVTKRGQDVTLRCDPISSHATLYWYQQALGQGPEFLTYFNYEAQPDKSGLPSDRFSAERPEGSISTLTIQRTEQRDSAMYRCASSLLAGVGNEQFFGPGTRLTVL.

This clone was detected only a few times. The chain carries TRBV7-9 and TRBJ2-2; TRBD2 might be the D (5 bases). V lost 5 bases to trimming and J lost 6 bases, with 13 bases between them. This CDR3 has 14 amino acids. The germline V gene encodes CDR1 SEHNR and CDR2 FQNEAQ (reference sequence). CDR3 DNA sequence: TGTGCCAGCAGCATTGGAACGGAGGCCGGGGAGCTGTTTTTT. This codes for CASSIGTEAGELFF.

A few counts support this clone. The chain has TRBV9 and TRBJ2-7; tentatively, D is TRBD1 (6 bases). The CDR3 sequence is 13 residues long. Trimming cost V 0 bases and J 5 bases, with 9 bases left between them. In germline, CDR1 is SGDLS, CDR2 YYNGEE. The CDR3 loop is CASSVGQVNEQYF. In DNA form, the CDR3 reads TGTGCCAGCAGCGTAGGACAGGTCAACGAGCAGTACTTC.

The V call is TRBV7-9, the J call TRBJ1-2, with D possibly being TRBD1 (6 bases). CDR3 length equals 15 residues. With 7 bases removed from V and 0 bases from J, the gap between germline ends came to 15 bases. CDR1 and CDR2 from the germline V gene are SEHNR and FQNEAQ (reference sequence). For the CDR3, the DNA is TGTGCCAGCATCCTACAGGGAGCCCCTAACTATGGCTACACCTTC. As protein: CASILQGAPNYGYTF.

This chain connects TRBV6-5 to TRBJ2-3; weak D call: TRBD2 (6 bases). The germline V gene encodes CDR1 MNHEY and CDR2 SVGAGI. V was pared by 6 bases and J by 2 bases, with 15 bases between. This CDR3 is 15 amino acids long. CDR3 protein: CASSRSSGVTDTQYF. The CDR3 DNA is TGTGCCAGCAGCCGGTCCTCGGGAGTCACAGATACGCAGTATTTT.

The chain has TRBV7-2 and TRBJ1-1; 7 bases fit TRBD1. Germline values: CDR1 SGHTA, CDR2 FQGNSA. J lost 4 bases, V lost 3 bases, and 8 bases had no gene match. The CDR3 has 15 amino acids. In DNA, the CDR3 is TGTGCCAGCAGCTTGAGACAGGGCTTGAGCACTGAAGCTTTCTTT. Its protein product is CASSLRQGLSTEAFF.

This CDR3 reads CASSPFRQGTQHF. CDR3 coding DNA: TGTGCCAGCAGTCCATTCCGACAGGGGACCCAGCATTTT. This chain connects TRBV28 to TRBJ1-5; 8 bases agree with TRBD1. V trimming: 5 bases; J trimming: 11 bases; junction bases outside the gene matches: 8. The CDR3 loop spans 13 amino acids. Looked up from germline, CDR1 is MDHEN and CDR2 is SYDVKM.

This CDR3 is CASSHGVGTIQPQHF. CDR3 coding DNA: TGTGCCAGCAGCCACGGAGTTGGTACCATTCAGCCCCAGCATTTT. This sequence joins TRBV7-2 and TRBJ1-5; D uncertain. The CDR3 spans 15 residues. The V end lost 5 bases, the J end lost 6 bases, and 17 bases lay between the germline ends. Per the germline V gene, CDR1 is SGHTA and CDR2 is FQGNSA. Using reference TRBV7-2 and TRBJ1-5 for the parts outside the CDR3, the full variable domain is GAGVSQSPSNKVTEKGKDVELRCDPISGHTALYWYRQSLGQGLEFLIYFQGNSAPDKSGLPSDRFSAERTGGSVSTLTIQRTQQEDSAVYLCASSHGVGTIQPQHFGDGTRLSIL.

The chain is built from TRBV29-1 and TRBJ2-7; TRBD2 matches 11 bases. This CDR3 is built from 12 residues. The junction had 0 bases not matched to a gene; V was cut back by 3 bases and J by 5 bases. Germline V lookup: CDR1 SQVTM, CDR2 ANQGSEA. The CDR3 coding sequence is TGCAGCGTTGAGACTAGCGGGAACGAGCAGTACTTC. It encodes CSVETSGNEQYF.

The genes are TRBV4-2 and TRBJ2-1; D possibly corresponds to TRBD2 (5 bases). Trimming removed 0 bases from V and 8 bases from J, with 14 bases in between. Germline V CDR1 and CDR2: LGHNA, YNFKEQ. The length of the CDR3 is 15 residues. CDR3 sequence: CASSQDDGNAYEQFF. The CDR3 DNA sequence: TGTGCCAGCAGCCAAGATGACGGGAATGCGTATGAGCAGTTCTTC.

This clone appeared a single time. The V gene is TRBV27, the J gene TRBJ2-3; D is undetermined. The V end lost 2 bases, the J end lost 0 bases, and 12 bases lay between the germline ends. The CDR3 totals 16 residues. Germline assignment: CDR1 MNHEY and CDR2 SMNVEV (reference sequence). This chain's CDR3 is CASSLLVSSSTDTQYF. For the CDR3, the DNA is TGTGCCAGCAGTTTACTGGTTAGCTCTAGCACAGATACGCAGTATTTT.